Detailed here is one T cell receptor (beta chain). The CDR3 is made up of 14 amino acids. V was trimmed by 5 bases and J by 5 bases, leaving 12 bases between them. The germline CDR1 and CDR2 sequences are MNHEY and SVGEGT. In the original workflow: Reference gene primer amplification in the assay estimated nucleated cell counts. The method was immunoSEQ multiplex PCR; TCRdb's version includes in-frame clones alone and lacks a portion of them. V and J calls and clone size are as listed in that table; D and trimming were resolved from the DNA. The sample holds roughly 260,000 clones; approximately 86% are singletons and the top ten take under 6.5%. The source of the sample is a study of blood T cell repertoires in COVID-19. On the study more broadly: Both acute and convalescent COVID-19 samples were obtained from the United States, Italy and Spain.

The chain carries TRBV6-2 or TRBV6-3 and TRBJ1-4, with D perhaps matching TRBD1 (6 bases). Sequenced material: PBMCs or T cells enriched from blood (not recorded which). This TCR was recovered from a woman aged 25 to 39 with acute COVID-19. DNA of the CDR3: TGTGCCAGCAGTCCAGGGGCCACGAATGAAAAACTGTTTTTT. It yields the protein CASSPGATNEKLFF.